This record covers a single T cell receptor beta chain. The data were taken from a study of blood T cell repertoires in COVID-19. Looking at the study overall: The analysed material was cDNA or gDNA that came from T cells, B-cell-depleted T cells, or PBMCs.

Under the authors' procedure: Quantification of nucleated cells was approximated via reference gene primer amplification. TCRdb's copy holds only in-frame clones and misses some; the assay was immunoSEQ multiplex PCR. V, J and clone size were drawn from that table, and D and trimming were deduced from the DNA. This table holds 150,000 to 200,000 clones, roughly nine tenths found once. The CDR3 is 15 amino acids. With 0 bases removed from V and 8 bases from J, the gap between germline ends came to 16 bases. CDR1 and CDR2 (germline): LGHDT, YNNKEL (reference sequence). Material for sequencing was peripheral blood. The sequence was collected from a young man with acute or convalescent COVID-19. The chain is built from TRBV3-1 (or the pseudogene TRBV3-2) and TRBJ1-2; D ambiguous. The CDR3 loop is CASSQDAVIGGGYTF. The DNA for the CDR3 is TGTGCCAGCAGCCAAGATGCAGTTATTGGAGGCGGCTACACCTTC.